The 19 T cell receptor beta chains reported below all come from one sample, sequenced in a study of T cell changes during pregnancy in multiple sclerosis. Data came from immunoSEQ multiplex PCR; TCRdb stores just in-frame clones and leaves some out. Here the sample spans approximately 68,000 clones, roughly nine tenths being singletons. This sample comprised peripheral blood, obtained in the second trimester of pregnancy. These receptors were collected from a female donor with multiple sclerosis, enrolled in a pregnancy study.

The chain joins TRBV7-6 to TRBJ2-1; D unresolved. CDR1 is SGHVS, CDR2 FNYEAQ, per germline. The CDR3 runs 16 residues. V was pared by 5 bases and J by 0 bases, with 14 bases between. The CDR3 loop reads CASSPAARSSYNEQFF. The CDR3, as DNA: TGTGCCAGCAGCCCTGCGGCCCGAAGCTCCTACAATGAGCAGTTCTTC.

This chain uses TRBV7-3 with TRBJ1-6; 10 positions match TRBD1. The CDR3 is 14 amino acids. Germline V gene lookup returns CDR1 SGHTA and CDR2 FQGTGA. V trimming: 5 bases; J trimming: 9 bases; junction bases outside the gene matches: 4. This CDR3 reads CASSATGGFSPLHF. The CDR3 DNA is TGTGCCAGCAGCGCGACAGGGGGCTTTTCACCCCTCCACTTT. Filled out from reference TRBV7-3 and TRBJ1-6, the complete variable domain reads GAGVSQTPSNKVTEKGKYVELRCDPISGHTALYWYRQSLGQGPEFLIYFQGTGAADDSGLPNDRFFAVRPEGSVSTLKIQRTERGDSAVYLCASSATGGFSPLHFGNGTRLTVT.

V and J are TRBV21-1 and TRBJ2-3; no DNA check was done on the table's D call, TRBD2. TRBV21-1 is reported as a pseudogene. This CDR3 has 15 amino acids. CDR3 protein: CASSKEQSGTDTQYF. CDR3 sequence (DNA): TGTGCCAGCAGCAAAGAACAAAGCGGCACAGATACGCAGTATTTT.

In DNA form, the CDR3 reads TGTGCCAGCAGCCAAGGGACAGTCGATCAGCCCCAGCATTTT. It is translated as CASSQGTVDQPQHF. V is TRBV16 and J is TRBJ1-5; 7 bases match TRBD1. The J segment lost 5 bases and the V segment lost 2 bases, leaving 3 bases of the junction unmatched. In germline, CDR1 is KGHSY, CDR2 FQNENV. The CDR3 is made up of 14 amino acids.

This sequence joins TRBV21-1 and TRBJ2-3; the tabulated D call, TRBD2, remains unverified against the DNA. TRBV21-1 has pseudogene status. The CDR3 loop spans 16 amino acids. The CDR3 loop is CASSKVGGFSTDTQYF. Here the CDR3 DNA reads TGTGCCAGCAGCAAAGTAGGAGGCTTTAGCACAGATACGCAGTATTTT.

The chain joins TRBV15 to TRBJ2-3, with 9 bases matching TRBD1. With V trimmed by 7 bases and J by 4 bases, 6 bases remained unmatched. Germline loops: CDR1 LNHNV, CDR2 YYDKDF (reference sequence). The CDR3 has 14 amino acids. The CDR3 bases are TGTGCCACCAACACAGGGGGCGCCTCAGATACGCAGTATTTT. Protein product: CATNTGGASDTQYF. Complete variable domain (other parts from reference TRBV15 and TRBJ2-3): DAMVIQNPRYQVTQFGKPVTLSCSQTLNHNVMYWYQQKSSQAPKLLFHYYDKDFNNEADTPDNFQSRRPNTSFCFLDIRSPGLGDTAMYLCATNTGGASDTQYFGPGTRLTVL.

This chain joins TRBV19 and TRBJ2-7, with D possibly TRBD2 on 5 matching bases. CDR3 size: 13 residues. Per germline, CDR1 LNHDA and CDR2 SQIVND (reference sequence). V was cut by 9 bases and J by 6 bases, with 18 bases left in between. The CDR3 bases are TGTGCCAGCTCGGAACTAGTCCCCGTCGAGCAGTACTTC. Protein: CASSELVPVEQYF.

In DNA form, the CDR3 reads TGTGCCAGCTCACCACTCCCCCAGGGGAGCACAGATACGCAGTATTTT. It yields the protein CASSPLPQGSTDTQYF. The chain employs TRBV18 and TRBJ2-3; weak D call: TRBD1 (6 bases). The CDR3 is 16 amino acids. Germline V CDR1 and CDR2: KGHSH, LQKENI. With 1 base removed from V and 0 bases from J, the gap between germline ends came to 11 bases.

The rearrangement uses TRBV19 and TRBJ2-7; 7 bases fit TRBD1. In germline, CDR1 is LNHDA, CDR2 SQIVND (reference sequence). V was pared by 4 bases and J by 6 bases, with 6 bases of the junction left unmatched. The CDR3 has 13 residues. The DNA of the CDR3 is TGTGCCAGTAGTACAGGGGGAGTTCGCGAGCAGTACTTC. Amino acid sequence: CASSTGGVREQYF. The full variable domain, its missing parts supplied by reference TRBV19 and TRBJ2-7, is DGGITQSPKYLFRKEGQNVTLSCEQNLNHDAMYWYRQDPGQGLRLIYYSQIVNDFQKGDIAEGYSVSREKKESFPLTVTSAQKNPTAFYLCASSTGGVREQYFGPGTRLTVT.

The chain couples TRBV27 to TRBJ1-1; D is uncertain. Trimming took 5 bases from V and 1 from J, leaving 14 bases between them. The V gene's germline CDR1 is MNHEY and CDR2 SMNVEV (reference sequence). This CDR3 spans 15 amino acids. CDR3 nucleotides: TGTGCCAGCAGTAACCCGGGGAAGGGGAACACTGAAGCTTTCTTT. As protein: CASSNPGKGNTEAFF.

J is TRBJ2-7 and V is TRBV23-1; D perhaps matches TRBD2 (6 bases). TRBV23-1 is known as an ORF, though its function is uncertain. The CDR3 covers 14 residues. Deletions cut 6 bases from V and 2 bases from J, with 14 bases between. In nucleotides, the CDR3 is TGCGCCAGCAGCCCCGGCGGAGGGACCTACGAGCAGTACTTC. This codes for CASSPGGGTYEQYF.

The chain carries TRBV4-2 and TRBJ2-7, with TRBD1 identical over 8 bases. The CDR3 is 15 residues long. V gave up 0 bases and J gave up 3 bases; unmatched junction bases: 4. In germline, CDR1 is LGHNA, CDR2 YNFKEQ. CDR3 nucleotides: TGTGCCAGCAGCCAAGAAGGACAGGGAAACTACGAGCAGTACTTC. Translating it yields CASSQEGQGNYEQYF.

The V call is TRBV4-1, the J call TRBJ1-1, with no clear D. V gave up 4 bases and J gave up 0 bases, with 9 bases separating them. CDR1 is MGHRA, CDR2 YSYEKL, per germline. The CDR3 loop spans 14 amino acids. CDR3 region: CASSLREMNTEAFF. Here the CDR3 DNA reads TGCGCCAGCAGCCTCCGGGAGATGAACACTGAAGCTTTCTTT.

A single count supports this clone. The chain recombines TRBV27 with TRBJ2-1; the D gene is possibly TRBD2 (6 bases). Per germline, CDR1 MNHEY and CDR2 SMNVEV (reference sequence). Trimming took 6 bases from V and 5 from J, leaving 14 bases between them. This CDR3 is 14 amino acids long. The DNA for the CDR3 is TGTGCCAGCAGACCAGCGGGTAGGAACAATGAGCAGTTCTTC. Encoded protein: CASRPAGRNNEQFF.

CDR3 amino acids: CASSLTSTDTQYF. As DNA, the CDR3 is TGTGCCAGCAGCTTGACTAGCACAGATACGCAGTATTTT. The chain carries TRBV13 and TRBJ2-3; the D is unclear. Trimming removed 3 bases from V and 0 bases from J, with 4 bases in between. This CDR3 region has 13 residues. Germline V gene sequence: CDR1 PRHDT, CDR2 FYEKMQ (reference sequence).

The rearrangement links TRBV18 to TRBJ1-5; tentatively, D is TRBD1 (5 bases). The CDR3 consists of 18 residues. V shed 3 bases and J shed 0 bases, with 18 bases lying between them. Germline V CDR1 and CDR2: KGHSH, LQKENI. CDR3 sequence: CASSPTPPRGYSNQPQHF. The CDR3 DNA reads as TGTGCCAGCTCACCCACTCCCCCAAGGGGCTATAGCAATCAGCCCCAGCATTTT.

The rearrangement joins TRBV13 to TRBJ2-7, with a weak D call TRBD2 (6 bases). V was cut by 0 bases and J by 4 bases, with 10 bases left in between. Germline loops: CDR1 PRHDT, CDR2 FYEKMQ (reference sequence). CDR3 length: 14 amino acids. CDR3: CASSLGASAYEQYF. The CDR3 nucleotides are TGTGCCAGCAGCTTAGGTGCTAGCGCGTACGAGCAGTACTTC.

This chain joins TRBV13 and TRBJ2-7, with 12 bases identical to TRBD2. Germline CDR1 PRHDT, CDR2 FYEKMQ (reference sequence). The CDR3 length is 16 residues. Trimming cost V 2 bases and J 5 bases; bases outside gene matches: 7. CDR3 sequence reads: CASSLWASGRGDEQYF. The DNA of the CDR3 is TGTGCCAGCAGCTTATGGGCTAGCGGGAGGGGCGACGAGCAGTACTTC. Looking up the rest from reference TRBV13 and TRBJ2-7 gives the full variable domain: AAGVIQSPRHLIKEKRETATLKCYPIPRHDTVYWYQQGPGQDPQFLISFYEKMQSDKGSIPDRFSAQQFSDYHSELNMSSLELGDSALYFCASSLWASGRGDEQYFGPGTRLTVT.

V is TRBV19 and J is TRBJ2-2; 9 bases are a match to TRBD1. The CDR3 totals 14 residues. Germline V gene lookup returns CDR1 LNHDA and CDR2 SQIVND (reference sequence). V trimming: 10 bases; J trimming: 6 bases; junction bases outside the gene matches: 9. The CDR3 spells CATRQGEYSGELFF. CDR3 nucleotides: TGTGCCACCCGACAGGGGGAGTATTCCGGGGAGCTGTTTTTT. The full variable domain, completed using reference TRBV19 and TRBJ2-2, is DGGITQSPKYLFRKEGQNVTLSCEQNLNHDAMYWYRQDPGQGLRLIYYSQIVNDFQKGDIAEGYSVSREKKESFPLTVTSAQKNPTAFYLCATRQGEYSGELFFGEGSRLTVL.